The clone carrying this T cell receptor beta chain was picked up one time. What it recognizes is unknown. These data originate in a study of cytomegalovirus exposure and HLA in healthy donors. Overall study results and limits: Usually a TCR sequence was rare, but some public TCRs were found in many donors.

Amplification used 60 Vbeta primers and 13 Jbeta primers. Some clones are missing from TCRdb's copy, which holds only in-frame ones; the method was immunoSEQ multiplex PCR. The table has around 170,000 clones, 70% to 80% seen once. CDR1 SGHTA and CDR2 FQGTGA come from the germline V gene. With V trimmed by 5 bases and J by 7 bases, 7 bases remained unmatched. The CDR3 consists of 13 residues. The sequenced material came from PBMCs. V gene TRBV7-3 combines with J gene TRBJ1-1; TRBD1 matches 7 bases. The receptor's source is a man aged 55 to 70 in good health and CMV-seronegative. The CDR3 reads CASSPRQGGEAFF. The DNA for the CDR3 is TGTGCCAGCAGCCCCCGACAGGGAGGTGAAGCTTTCTTT. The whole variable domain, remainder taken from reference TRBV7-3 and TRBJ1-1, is GAGVSQTPSNKVTEKGKYVELRCDPISGHTALYWYRQSLGQGPEFLIYFQGTGAADDSGLPNDRFFAVRPEGSVSTLKIQRTERGDSAVYLCASSPRQGGEAFFGQGTRLTVV.